This T cell receptor beta chain was retrieved from a study of T cell repertoires in cytomegalovirus infection. Study at large: A matching HLA type, together with CMV infection, was signaled by public TCR beta signatures. Overall study results and limits: Identification of carriers of CMV plus the relevant HLA was achieved through cumulative public TCR beta family frequency.

Germline V gene data show CDR1 as SGHVS and CDR2 as FQNEAQ. The CDR3 runs 18 residues. On this clonotype itself: What it binds is not known. One end of the junction is discordant with germline, which a read error may explain.

MiXCR, applied by TCRdb to the reads, yields one record per CDR3 protein. This table has 900,000 to 950,000 distinct CDR3 sequences, roughly 31% appearing once. This clonotype was obtained from a human donor in good health (CMV status not recorded). Some clones in this sample may be carry-over from other donors' samples. The specimen was cultured CD8+ T cells from PBMCs, collected from culture after CMV antigen stimulation. This chain links TRBV7-8 with TRBJ1-5; D is possibly TRBD1 (6 bases). The CDR3 DNA reads as TGTGTCAGCAGCTTAGCCCGTGACAGGTCGTGGGGGTACGAACCCCAGCATTTT. The encoded protein is CVSSLARDRSWGYEPQHF.